Sequencing of this TCR beta chain was carried out in a study of blood T cell repertoires in COVID-19. Per the authors' pipeline: Using reference gene primer amplification, nucleated cell counts were estimated. Assay: immunoSEQ multiplex PCR; the TCRdb copy retains only in-frame clones and omits some. The V and J calls and clone size come from that table; D and trimming were worked out from the DNA. In the table there are approximately 160,000 clones, less than 85% of which are singletons. The receptor comes from a woman aged 50 to 65 who had recovered from COVID-19. Sequencing was carried out using PBMCs or T cells enriched from blood (not recorded which).

This CDR3 is CASSIGTGKGSNQPQHF. The CDR3 DNA reads TGTGCCAGTAGTATAGGGACAGGGAAGGGCAGCAATCAGCCCCAGCATTTT. V and J are TRBV19 and TRBJ1-5; the match to TRBD1 covers 8 bases. Per the germline V gene, CDR1 is LNHDA and CDR2 is SQIVND (reference sequence). Trimming cost V 1 base and J 1 base; bases outside gene matches: 6. The CDR3 has 17 amino acids.